Below are 8 T cell receptor beta chains sequenced from a single sample in a study of blood T cells in healthy people across ages. The use of a sample-barcoded 5' primer and a J-beta primer mix characterized a second PCR of roughly 7 to 12 cycles. TCRdb re-called the 5' RACE reads through MiXCR, storing one row per CDR3 protein. The sample holds over 600,000 distinct CDR3 sequences, about 61% seen once. The specimen sequenced was blood. The receptors were sampled from a man aged 35-49 years in good health.

The chain recombines TRBV9 with TRBJ2-6; D is ambiguous. The CDR3 has 15 residues. Trimming left V 3 bases short and J 2 bases short, with 9 bases between. Looked up from germline, CDR1 is SGDLS and CDR2 is YYNGEE. The CDR3 nucleotides read TGTGCCAGCAGCGGAAACCCTGCTGGGGCCAACGTCCTGACTTTC. Its translation is CASSGNPAGANVLTF.

This clonotype was recorded once. CDR3 nucleotide sequence: TGCAGCGTTGCGACTAGTAAGTACGAGCAGTACTTC. Translating gives CSVATSKYEQYF. This chain links TRBV29-1 with TRBJ2-7; D perhaps matches TRBD2 (6 bases). In germline, CDR1 is SQVTM, CDR2 ANQGSEA. The CDR3 totals 12 residues. Deletions cut 4 bases from V and 4 bases from J, with 11 bases between.

A word on this clonotype: A read error may explain this, as a much larger clone is one base away. The rearrangement joins TRBV27 to TRBJ2-5, with TRBD1 matching 10 bases. V was clipped by 6 bases and J by 2 bases; unmatched bases: 3. Germline CDR1 is MNHEY and CDR2 is SMNVEV (reference sequence). CDR3 size: 14 residues. The CDR3 nucleotides read TGTGCCAGCAGACAGGACAGGGGGCAAGAGACCCAGTACTTC. Its translation is CASRQDRGQETQYF.

The chain joins TRBV27 to TRBJ2-1, with 9 bases lining up with TRBD2. The CDR3 is made up of 14 amino acids. Trimming removed 7 bases from V and 11 bases from J; junction bases left unmatched: 12. CDR1 is MNHEY, CDR2 SMNVEV, per germline (reference sequence). The chain's CDR3 is CASKFTGLASKQFF. For the CDR3, the DNA is TGTGCCAGCAAATTTACGGGACTAGCATCCAAGCAGTTCTTC.

This clonotype was seen ten or more times. This chain links TRBV6-2 or TRBV6-3 with TRBJ1-1; possibly TRBD1 for D (5 bases). In germline, CDR1 is MNHEY, CDR2 SVGEGT. This CDR3 spans 13 amino acids. V lost 6 bases, J lost 1 base, and 9 bases lay in between. CDR3 region: CASSYGQNTEAFF. DNA of the CDR3: TGTGCCAGCAGCTACGGACAGAACACTGAAGCTTTCTTT.

The chain is built from TRBV28 and TRBJ2-7; 7 bases map to TRBD2. The J segment lost 0 bases and the V segment lost 5 bases, leaving 16 bases of the junction unmatched. The CDR3 runs to 18 residues. Germline V gene lookup returns CDR1 MDHEN and CDR2 SYDVKM. The CDR3 DNA is TGTGCCAGCAGTGGTACTGCCGTTAGCGGGTACTTCTCCTACGAGCAGTACTTC. Protein sequence: CASSGTAVSGYFSYEQYF.

J is TRBJ2-3 and V is TRBV28, with TRBD1 matching over 10 bases. Germline lookup yields CDR1 MDHEN and CDR2 SYDVKM. CDR3 length equals 16 residues. Germline trimming cut 4 bases from V and 1 base from J; bases unmatched to any gene: 5. The DNA for the CDR3 is TGTGCCAGCAGTTCGAGGGACAGGGGAGGCACAGATACGCAGTATTTT. This translates into CASSSRDRGGTDTQYF.

The chain joins TRBV9 to TRBJ2-7, with D hard to call. Germline values: CDR1 SGDLS, CDR2 YYNGEE. This CDR3 region has 15 residues. V lost 0 bases to trimming and J lost 7 bases, with 17 bases between them. Here the CDR3 DNA reads TGTGCCAGCAGCGTAGGTGGTACACGCAACAATGAGCAGTACTTC. Its protein is CASSVGGTRNNEQYF.